This paragraph reports one T cell receptor beta chain. Its antigen is as yet unknown. Repertoires were generated with immunoSEQ multiplex PCR, while TCRdb's copy carries only in-frame clones and drops some. The sample lists roughly 15,000 clones; 60% to 85% were seen once. The data originate from a study of graft-versus-host responses after intestinal transplantation. Study information: Each recipient received anti-thymocyte globulin induction, then tacrolimus and steroids for approximately 3 years.

Researchers processed graft tissue to release intraepithelial and lamina propria lymphocytes. Findings and limits, study-wide: Within allografts, high graft-versus-host to host-versus-graft clonal ratios were seen among patients with graft-donor T cell macrochimerism.

The sequenced sample was ileum tissue, obtained roughly 70 weeks after intestinal transplant. The receptor was derived from a human patient who received an intestinal transplant, so some T cells may come from the graft donor.

The CDR3 loop is CASSLGPDPNQPQHF. In DNA, the CDR3 is TGCGCCAGCAGCTTGGGCCCGGACCCTAATCAGCCCCAGCATTTT. The V and J genes are TRBV5-1 and TRBJ1-5; D gene unclear. Deletions cut 0 bases from V and 4 bases from J, with 11 bases between. The germline gives CDR1 SGHRS, CDR2 YFSETQ. CDR3 length equals 15 residues. Using reference TRBV5-1 and TRBJ1-5 for the parts outside the CDR3, the full variable domain is KAGVTQTPRYLIKTRGQQVTLSCSPISGHRSVSWYQQTPGQGLQFLFEYFSETQRNKGNFPGRFSGRQFSNSRSEMNVSTLELGDSALYLCASSLGPDPNQPQHFGDGTRLSIL.